This entry features one TCR beta chain sequence. The source of the sample is a study of blood T cell repertoires in COVID-19. TCRdb keeps only in-frame clones here, not all; method: immunoSEQ multiplex PCR. The sample carries about 240,000 clones, around 87% recorded once. Germline trimming cut 0 bases from V and 5 bases from J; bases unmatched to any gene: 9. The germline V gene has CDR1 MGHRA and CDR2 YSYEKL. CDR3 size: 17 residues. The source material was PBMCs or T cells enriched from blood (not recorded which). The clonotype was recovered from a woman aged 40 to 50 with acute COVID-19. V gene TRBV4-1 combines with J gene TRBJ2-1; 8 nucleotides align to TRBD1. The CDR3: CASSQEPDRGLHNEQFF. CDR3 DNA sequence: TGCGCCAGCAGCCAAGAACCCGACAGGGGCCTCCACAATGAGCAGTTCTTC.